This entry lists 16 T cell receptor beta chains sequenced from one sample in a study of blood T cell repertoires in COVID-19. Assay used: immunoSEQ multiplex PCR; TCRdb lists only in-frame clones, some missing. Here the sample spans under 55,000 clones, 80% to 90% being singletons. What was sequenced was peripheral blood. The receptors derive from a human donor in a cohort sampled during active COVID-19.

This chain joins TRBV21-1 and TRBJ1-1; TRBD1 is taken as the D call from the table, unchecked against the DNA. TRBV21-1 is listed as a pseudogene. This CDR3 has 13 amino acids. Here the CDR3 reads CASSKEDSGEVYF. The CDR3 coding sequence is TGTGCCAGCAGCAAAGAGGACAGTGGTGAGGTCTACTTT.

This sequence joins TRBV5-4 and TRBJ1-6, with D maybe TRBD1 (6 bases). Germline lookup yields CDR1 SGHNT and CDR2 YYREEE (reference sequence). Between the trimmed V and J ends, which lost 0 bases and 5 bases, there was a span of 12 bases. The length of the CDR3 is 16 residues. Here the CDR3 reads CASSLGTGRNNSPLHF. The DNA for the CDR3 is TGTGCCAGCAGCTTGGGTACAGGGCGGAATAATTCACCCCTCCACTTT. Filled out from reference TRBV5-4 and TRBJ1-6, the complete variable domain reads ETGVTQSPTHLIKTRGQQVTLRCSSQSGHNTVSWYQQALGQGPQFIFQYYREEENGRGNFPPRFSGLQFPNYSSELNVNALELDDSALYLCASSLGTGRNNSPLHFGNGTRLTVT.

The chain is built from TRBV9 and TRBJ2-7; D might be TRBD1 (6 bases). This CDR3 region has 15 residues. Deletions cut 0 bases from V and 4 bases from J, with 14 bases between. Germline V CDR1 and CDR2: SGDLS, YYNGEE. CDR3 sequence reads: CASSVALGTPYEQYF. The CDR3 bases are TGTGCCAGCAGCGTAGCCCTCGGGACACCGTACGAGCAGTACTTC. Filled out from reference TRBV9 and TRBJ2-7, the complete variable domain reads DSGVTQTPKHLITATGQRVTLRCSPRSGDLSVYWYQQSLDQGLQFLIQYYNGEERAKGNILERFSAQQFPDLHSELNLSSLELGDSALYFCASSVALGTPYEQYFGPGTRLTVT.

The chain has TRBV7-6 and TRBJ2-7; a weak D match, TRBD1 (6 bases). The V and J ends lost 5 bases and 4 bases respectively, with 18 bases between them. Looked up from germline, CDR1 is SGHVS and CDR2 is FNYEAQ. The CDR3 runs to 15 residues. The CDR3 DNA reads TGTGCCAGCAGCCGTCAGGTGGGGGCTGAATACGAGCAGTACTTC. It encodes CASSRQVGAEYEQYF.

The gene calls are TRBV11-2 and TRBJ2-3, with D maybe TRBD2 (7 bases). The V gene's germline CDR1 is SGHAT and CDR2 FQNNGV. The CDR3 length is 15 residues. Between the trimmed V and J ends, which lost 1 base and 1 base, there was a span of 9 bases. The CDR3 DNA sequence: TGTGCCAGCAGCTTAGCGGGGGGCCGCACAGATACGCAGTATTTT. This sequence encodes CASSLAGGRTDTQYF.

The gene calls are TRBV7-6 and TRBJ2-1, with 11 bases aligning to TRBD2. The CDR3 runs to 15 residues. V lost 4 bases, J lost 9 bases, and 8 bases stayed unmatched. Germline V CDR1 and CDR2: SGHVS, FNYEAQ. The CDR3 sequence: CASSYIAGGPSEQFF. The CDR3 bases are TGTGCCAGCAGCTACATAGCGGGGGGGCCTAGTGAGCAGTTCTTC. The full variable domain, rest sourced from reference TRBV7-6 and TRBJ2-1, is GAGVSQSPRYKVTKRGQDVALRCDPISGHVSLYWYRQALGQGPEFLTYFNYEAQQDKSGLPNDRFSAERPEGSISTLTIQRTEQRDSAMYRCASSYIAGGPSEQFFGPGTRLTVL.

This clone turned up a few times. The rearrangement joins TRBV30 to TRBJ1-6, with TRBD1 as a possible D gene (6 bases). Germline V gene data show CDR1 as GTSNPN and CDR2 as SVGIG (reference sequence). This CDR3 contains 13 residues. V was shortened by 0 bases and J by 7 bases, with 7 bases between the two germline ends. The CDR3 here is CAWSVQGNSPLHF. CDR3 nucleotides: TGTGCCTGGAGTGTGCAGGGGAATTCACCCCTCCACTTT.

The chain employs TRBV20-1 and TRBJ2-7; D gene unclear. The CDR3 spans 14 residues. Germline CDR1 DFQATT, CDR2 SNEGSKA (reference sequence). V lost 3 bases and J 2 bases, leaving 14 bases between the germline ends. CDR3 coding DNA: TGCAGTGCTAGTGGCCAACTAAAAACCTACGAGCAGTACTTC. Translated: CSASGQLKTYEQYF.

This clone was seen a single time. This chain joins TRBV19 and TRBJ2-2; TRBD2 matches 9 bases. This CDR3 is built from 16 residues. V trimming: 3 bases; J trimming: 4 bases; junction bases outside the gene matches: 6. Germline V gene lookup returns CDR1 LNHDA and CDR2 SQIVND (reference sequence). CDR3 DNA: TGTGCCAGTAGTATCTTTGTAGCGGGAGCCACCGGGGAGCTGTTTTTT. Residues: CASSIFVAGATGELFF.

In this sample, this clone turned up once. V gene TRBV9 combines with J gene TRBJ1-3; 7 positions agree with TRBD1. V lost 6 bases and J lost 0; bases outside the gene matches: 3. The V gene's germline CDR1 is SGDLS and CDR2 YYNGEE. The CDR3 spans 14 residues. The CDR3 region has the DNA TGTGCCAGCAACGGACAGGACTCTGGAAACACCATATATTTT. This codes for CASNGQDSGNTIYF.

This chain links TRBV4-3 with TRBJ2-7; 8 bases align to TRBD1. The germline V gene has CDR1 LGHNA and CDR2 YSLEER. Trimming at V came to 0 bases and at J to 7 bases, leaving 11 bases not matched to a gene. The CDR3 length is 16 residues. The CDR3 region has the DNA TGCGCCAGCAGCCAAGAACCGGAGGACAGGGTGGGAGAGCAGTACTTC. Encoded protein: CASSQEPEDRVGEQYF.

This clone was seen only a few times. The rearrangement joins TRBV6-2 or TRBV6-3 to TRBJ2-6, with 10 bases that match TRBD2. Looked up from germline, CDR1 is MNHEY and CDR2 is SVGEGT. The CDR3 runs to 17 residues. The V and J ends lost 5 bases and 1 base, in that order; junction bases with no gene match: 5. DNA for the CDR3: TGTGCCAGCAGTCGGGGACTAGCGTTATCTGGGGCCAACGTCCTGACTTTC. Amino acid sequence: CASSRGLALSGANVLTF.

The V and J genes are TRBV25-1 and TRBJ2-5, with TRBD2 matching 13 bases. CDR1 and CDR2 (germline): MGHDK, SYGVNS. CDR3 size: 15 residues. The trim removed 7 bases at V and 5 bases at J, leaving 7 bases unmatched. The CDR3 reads CASMWTSGRGETQYF. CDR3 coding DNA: TGTGCCAGCATGTGGACTAGCGGGAGAGGGGAGACCCAGTACTTC.

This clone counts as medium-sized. CDR3 DNA: TGTGCCAGCAGCCAACCCGGACAGGGGGGGTTTACGACCGGGGAGCTGTTTTTT. Its protein is CASSQPGQGGFTTGELFF. The chain couples TRBV4-2 to TRBJ2-2, with TRBD1 matching 10 bases. Looked up from germline, CDR1 is LGHNA and CDR2 is YNFKEQ. J was trimmed by 5 bases and V by 2 bases; bases with no gene match: 11. This CDR3 has 18 residues.

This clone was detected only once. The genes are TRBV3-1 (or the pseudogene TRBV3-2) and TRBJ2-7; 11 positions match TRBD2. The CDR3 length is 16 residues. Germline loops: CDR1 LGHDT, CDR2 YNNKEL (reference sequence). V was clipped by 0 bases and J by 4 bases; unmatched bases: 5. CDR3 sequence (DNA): TGTGCCAGCAGCCAAGATCCCGGGACTAGCGGTTACGAGCAGTACTTC. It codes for CASSQDPGTSGYEQYF.

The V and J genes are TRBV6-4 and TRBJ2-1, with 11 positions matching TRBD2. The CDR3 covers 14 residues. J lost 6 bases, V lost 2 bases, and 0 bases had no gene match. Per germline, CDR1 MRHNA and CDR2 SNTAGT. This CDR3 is CASSDGTSGNEQFF. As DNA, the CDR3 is TGTGCCAGCAGTGACGGGACTAGCGGCAATGAGCAGTTCTTC.